The text below deals with one TCR beta chain. The antigen is undetermined. Other DNA variants within this sample encode the same CDR3. The data stem from a study of shared clonotypes between healthy human individuals. Germline values: CDR1 SGHVS, CDR2 FQNEAQ. This CDR3 is 12 amino acids long. With 1 base removed from V and 6 bases from J, the gap between germline ends came to 4 bases. Original analysis: Junction-only sequences without quality scores were provided by ImmunoSEQ, so filtering was different. Method: immunoSEQ multiplex PCR; TCRdb's copy keeps in-frame clones and lacks some. V, J and clone size derive from that table, while D and trimming were established from the DNA sequence. The top ten clones hold approximately 1.2% of a sample with some 2.1 million clones, over 85% of them seen once. Study results and limitations: Lower generation probabilities were found for non-shared clonotypes than for those shared by all four donors.

The naive CD8 population came from CD45RO-negative cells selected for CCR7, without terminally differentiated effector memory CD45RA+ cells. The donors were all Caucasian adults (living in Nashville, Tennessee). The TCR was taken from a man younger than 30 in good health. The sample taken for sequencing was naive CD8+ T cells sorted from blood. The chain uses TRBV7-8 and TRBJ2-1; D is undetermined. In nucleotides, the CDR3 is TGTGCCAGCAGCTTAGGTGTCAATGAGCAGTTCTTC. It translates to CASSLGVNEQFF. The full variable domain, in which reference TRBV7-8 and TRBJ2-1 provide the parts outside the CDR3, is GAGVSQSPRYKVAKRGQDVALRCDPISGHVSLFWYQQALGQGPEFLTYFQNEAQLDKSGLPSDRFFAERPEGSVSTLKIQRTQQEDSAVYLCASSLGVNEQFFGPGTRLTVL.